One T cell receptor (beta chain) is described in this entry. Antigen: not known. The sample belongs to a study of graft-versus-host responses after intestinal transplantation. The CDR3 extends over 15 amino acids. Germline CDR1 is WNHNN and CDR2 is SYGVQD (reference sequence). The germline V and J ends were trimmed by 8 bases and 0 bases, with 15 bases remaining between them. The method was immunoSEQ multiplex PCR; TCRdb's version includes in-frame clones alone and lacks a portion of them. The sample includes about 100,000 clones, over 75% of them seen just once. The clonotype originates from a human donor who received an intestinal transplant. The chain couples TRBV10-1 to TRBJ2-3; D is possibly TRBD1 (6 bases). The sequencing used unstimulated CD4+ T cells sorted from spleen or lymph node cells, collected before intestinal transplant. The CDR3 sequence is CASAQGFRSTDTQYF. The CDR3 bases are TGCGCCAGCGCACAGGGTTTTAGGAGCACAGATACGCAGTATTTT.